This T cell receptor beta chain was recovered during a study of blood T cell repertoires in COVID-19. The wider study: Cohort 3 donors counted as recovered after two negative PCRs, clearance, or resolved symptoms. Acute-phase and convalescent COVID-19 samples originated in the United States, Italy and Spain.

Self-reported history from a screening survey and questionnaire set each donor's cohort. Assay used: immunoSEQ multiplex PCR; TCRdb lists only in-frame clones, some missing. Counted here are 300,000 to 450,000 clones, around 87% occurring once; the ten biggest clones make up approximately 1.9%. What was sequenced was PBMCs or T cells enriched from blood (not recorded which). This sequence originates from a man aged 40-49 years in a cohort exposed to, infected with or recovered from COVID-19 (not recorded which).

The CDR3: CASSLVDRTNEKLFF. The CDR3 coding sequence is TGTGCCAGCAGCTTGGTGGACAGAACTAATGAAAAACTGTTTTTT. The chain employs TRBV5-6 and TRBJ1-4; TRBD1 might be the D (6 bases). CDR3 length equals 15 residues. The V gene lost 0 bases and the J gene lost 1 base, with 7 bases spanning the gap. CDR1 is SGHDT, CDR2 YYEEEE, per germline.